Presented here are 18 T cell receptor beta chains from one specimen sequenced in a study of monozygotic twins with cystic fibrosis. Clones were sequenced by immunoSEQ multiplex PCR, and TCRdb holds only the in-frame ones, with some missing. The sample has approximately 27,000 clones, less than 95% seen once. The sequenced sample consisted of blood. These receptors were taken from a girl aged 2-9 years with cystic fibrosis.

This clone was counted once. CDR3: CASSLVHSGGASNQPQHF. The CDR3 DNA is TGTGCCAGCAGCTTAGTCCACTCGGGAGGGGCATCCAATCAGCCCCAGCATTTT. The V call is TRBV7-2, the J call TRBJ1-5; D is possibly TRBD1 (5 bases). The germline V gene encodes CDR1 SGHTA and CDR2 FQGNSA. The CDR3 length is 18 residues. The ends were cut back, 1 base at V and 3 bases at J, with 19 bases in the middle.

The CDR3 nucleotides are TGTGCCAGCAGCTTACTACCCCAGGTTAGCAATCAGCCCCAGCATTTT. Protein sequence: CASSLLPQVSNQPQHF. The chain uses TRBV7-2 and TRBJ1-5; D is unclear. With 2 bases removed from V and 0 bases from J, the gap between germline ends came to 11 bases. From germline, CDR1 is SGHTA and CDR2 FQGNSA. This CDR3 is built from 16 residues.

The V and J genes are TRBV7-9 and TRBJ2-1, with 13 bases fitting TRBD2. The V segment lost 3 bases and the J segment 5 bases; nucleotides outside the gene matches: 1. CDR1 is SEHNR and CDR2 is FQNEAQ in the germline V gene (reference sequence). There are 15 residues in the CDR3. CDR3 nucleotides: TGTGCCAGCAGCTTCGGACTAGCGGGGGACAATGAGCAGTTCTTC. It translates to CASSFGLAGDNEQFF.

This clone was observed once. The chain joins TRBV2 to TRBJ1-2; 9 positions agree with TRBD1. CDR3 size: 12 residues. The germline V gene has CDR1 SNHLY and CDR2 FYNNEI. The trim removed 10 bases at V and 8 bases at J, leaving 8 bases unmatched. CDR3 sequence: CANRTGGGGYTF. The CDR3 region has the DNA TGTGCCAACCGAACAGGGGGCGGGGGCTACACCTTC. Supplemented by reference TRBV2 and TRBJ1-2, the full variable domain reads EPEVTQTPSHQVTQMGQEVILRCVPISNHLYFYWYRQILGQKVEFLVSFYNNEISEKSEIFDDQFSVERPDGSNFTLKIRSTKLEDSAMYFCANRTGGGGYTFGSGTRLTVV.

The rearrangement uses TRBV6-1 and TRBJ2-7; D possibly matches TRBD1 or TRBD2 (5 bases each). Germline V gives CDR1 MNHNS, CDR2 SASEGT. Trimming cost V 2 bases and J 2 bases, with 10 bases left between them. The CDR3 spans 14 residues. CDR3 sequence: CASSEWGTPYEQYF. Here the CDR3 DNA reads TGTGCCAGCAGTGAATGGGGGACCCCCTACGAGCAGTACTTC.

This chain connects TRBV9 to TRBJ1-3; TRBD1 matches at 11 bases. The CDR3 loop spans 13 amino acids. CDR1 and CDR2 from the germline V gene are SGDLS and YYNGEE. V shed 7 bases, J shed 6 bases, and the junction held 3 bases outside the gene matches. The CDR3 sequence is CASSGQGANTIYF. CDR3 nucleotides: TGTGCCAGCTCAGGACAGGGGGCAAACACCATATATTTT.

This rearrangement joins TRBV7-6 to TRBJ2-3, with D uncertain. CDR1 is SGHVS and CDR2 is FNYEAQ in the germline V gene. CDR3 length: 16 residues. Trimming removed 2 bases at V and 2 bases at J, with 14 bases between. This chain's CDR3 is CASSLPDGSFTDTQYF. In nucleotides, the CDR3 is TGTGCCAGCAGCTTACCCGACGGCTCATTCACAGATACGCAGTATTTT.

This chain joins TRBV14 and TRBJ1-1; a possible D gene is TRBD1 (6 bases). Trimming shortened V by 4 bases and J by 1 base, and 13 bases separated the two germline ends. The V gene's germline CDR1 is SGHDN and CDR2 FVKESK. The CDR3 spans 15 residues. As DNA, the CDR3 is TGTGCCAGCAGCCGCCGAACAGGGCAGAACACTGAAGCTTTCTTT. Protein sequence: CASSRRTGQNTEAFF.

In this sample, this clone turned up a few times. The chain combines TRBV27 with TRBJ2-3; TRBD1 is a possible D gene (5 bases). V dropped 5 bases and J dropped 2 bases, with 11 bases sitting between them. This CDR3 comprises 14 residues. CDR1 and CDR2 (germline): MNHEY, SMNVEV (reference sequence). The DNA of the CDR3 is TGTGCCAGCAGTCCTAGACAGACCACAGATACGCAGTATTTT. Translated, it gives CASSPRQTTDTQYF.

The chain has TRBV5-5 and TRBJ1-3; the match to TRBD1 covers 7 bases. J lost 0 bases, V lost 2 bases, and 5 bases had no gene match. The CDR3 has 16 residues. From germline, CDR1 is SGHKS and CDR2 YYEKEE (reference sequence). This chain's CDR3 is CASSLSGQYSGNTIYF. The CDR3 nucleotides are TGTGCCAGCAGCTTATCGGGACAGTACTCTGGAAACACCATATATTTT. The full variable domain, with the rest looked up from reference TRBV5-5 and TRBJ1-3, is DAGVTQSPTHLIKTRGQQVTLRCSPISGHKSVSWYQQVLGQGPQFIFQYYEKEERGRGNFPDRFSARQFPNYSSELNVNALLLGDSALYLCASSLSGQYSGNTIYFGEGSWLTVV.

CDR3 DNA sequence: TGTGCCAGCAGATCGGACAGGGGCGGCACCGGGGAGCTGTTTTTT. Its translation is CASRSDRGGTGELFF. The chain carries TRBV6-5 and TRBJ2-2, with TRBD1 matching 9 bases. The CDR3 consists of 15 residues. J gave up 4 bases and V 6 bases, and 6 bases lay outside the gene matches. Germline CDR1 reads MNHEY; CDR2 reads SVGAGI.

The V gene is TRBV27, the J gene TRBJ1-5, with D possibly TRBD1 on 6 matching bases. Between the trimmed V and J ends, which lost 5 bases and 0 bases, there was a span of 23 bases. The CDR3 is 19 amino acids. The germline V gene has CDR1 MNHEY and CDR2 SMNVEV (reference sequence). The CDR3 reads CASSPRTATGPYSNQPQHF. The DNA of the CDR3 is TGTGCCAGCAGTCCCCGAACCGCGACAGGCCCTTATAGCAATCAGCCCCAGCATTTT.

This clone was counted a few times. J is TRBJ1-1 and V is TRBV30; D is unclear. There are 13 residues in the CDR3. Germline V lookup: CDR1 GTSNPN, CDR2 SVGIG (reference sequence). Trimming cost V 5 bases and J 0 bases, with 10 bases left between them. CDR3 sequence (DNA): TGTGCCTGGCGTCAGCGCATGAACACTGAAGCTTTCTTT. Protein product: CAWRQRMNTEAFF.

The chain couples TRBV5-4 to TRBJ1-5; no clear D gene. Trimming cost V 1 base and J 4 bases, with 9 bases left between them. The germline gives CDR1 SGHNT, CDR2 YYREEE (reference sequence). The CDR3 loop spans 14 amino acids. As DNA, the CDR3 is TGTGCCAGCAGCTTGCGGGGAGGGAATCAGCCCCAGCATTTT. It codes for CASSLRGGNQPQHF.

This chain links TRBV29-1 with TRBJ1-1; D perhaps matches TRBD1 (6 bases). Germline lookup yields CDR1 SQVTM and CDR2 ANQGSEA. The CDR3 runs to 14 residues. The V end was cut by 5 bases, the J end by 4 bases, with 17 bases between. CDR3 bases: TGCAGCGTTTTCGGGGGCCTCGGACTCACTGAAGCTTTCTTT. This codes for CSVFGGLGLTEAFF.

The V gene is TRBV9, the J gene TRBJ2-6; no clear D gene. In germline, CDR1 is SGDLS, CDR2 YYNGEE. The CDR3 covers 16 residues. Between the trimmed V and J ends, which lost 4 bases and 2 bases, there was a span of 13 bases. As DNA, the CDR3 is TGTGCCAGCAGCAGGACCGATGGGGCTGGGGCCAACGTCCTGACTTTC. Its translation is CASSRTDGAGANVLTF.

This chain connects TRBV14 to TRBJ1-2; unclear D gene. The CDR3 sequence is 13 residues long. The V gene's germline CDR1 is SGHDN and CDR2 FVKESK. Trimming cost V 4 bases and J 5 bases, with 11 bases left between them. CDR3 in DNA: TGTGCCAGCAGCCTTGGAGGGTTATATGGCTACACCTTC. Protein: CASSLGGLYGYTF. The full variable domain, its missing parts supplied by reference TRBV14 and TRBJ1-2, is EAGVTQFPSHSVIEKGQTVTLRCDPISGHDNLYWYRRVMGKEIKFLLHFVKESKQDESGMPNNRFLAERTGGTYSTLKVQPAELEDSGVYFCASSLGGLYGYTFGSGTRLTVV.

The genes are TRBV6-5 and TRBJ2-4; D is uncertain. This CDR3 is 14 amino acids long. The germline V gene encodes CDR1 MNHEY and CDR2 SVGAGI. V was clipped by 10 bases and J by 1 base, with 14 bases between them. The CDR3, as DNA: TGTGCCACCCCCAAATGTGAGGCCAAAAACATTCAGTACTTC. Its protein product is CATPKCEAKNIQYF.